These T cell receptor beta chains were read from a single sample in a study of T cells in Graves' hyperthyroidism and ophthalmopathy. Each CDR3 protein is one row after TCRdb ran MiXCR on the multiplex PCR reads. The table lists roughly 640,000 distinct CDR3 sequences, around 15% of them singletons. The material sequenced was blood. The source of these receptors is a woman aged 40 to 49 with Graves' ophthalmopathy. Each CDR3 is given with its conserved first and last residue. The D gene is left open where the match is weak. The listing skips clone size in some rows; elsewhere it reads once, few, many or a size class.

v_call: TRBV6-1; clone_size: many; d_call: TRBD2; j_call: TRBJ2-3; cdr3_nt: TGTGCCAGCAGTTCCCTCTGGGCGGGAGGGCCTAAAGATACGCAGTATTTT; cdr3_aa: CASSSLWAGGPKDTQYF
v_call: TRBV20-1; clone_size: NA; d_call: TRBD1; j_call: TRBJ2-5; cdr3_nt: TGCAGTGCTAGAGCGACAGGGTTGAGAGAGACCCAGTACTTC; cdr3_aa: CSARATGLRETQYF
v_call: TRBV6-2/TRBV6-3; clone_size: NA; d_call: TRBD2; j_call: TRBJ2-2; cdr3_nt: TGTGCCAGCAGTTACTCACCTAGCGGGGGTTCCGGGGAGCTGTTTTTT; cdr3_aa: CASSYSPSGGSGELFF
v_call: TRBV6-2/TRBV6-3; clone_size: few; d_call: NA; j_call: TRBJ1-4; cdr3_nt: TGTGCCAGCAGTTACTCCAGCTGGAGTGAAAAACTGTTTTTT; cdr3_aa: CASSYSSWSEKLFF
v_call: TRBV6-1; clone_size: many; d_call: NA; j_call: TRBJ1-5; cdr3_nt: TGTGCCACCTCCCGGGGACTGGGGGGGTATAGCAATCAGCCCCAGCATTTT; cdr3_aa: CATSRGLGGYSNQPQHF
v_call: TRBV7-8; clone_size: many; d_call: TRBD1; j_call: TRBJ2-1; cdr3_nt: TGTGCCAGCAGCTTAGGGCCCGTCGGGACAGGGGGCTATGAGCAGTTCTTC; cdr3_aa: CASSLGPVGTGGYEQFF
v_call: TRBV6-2/TRBV6-3; clone_size: many; d_call: TRBD1; j_call: TRBJ1-1; cdr3_nt: TGTGCCAGTATCGGACAGGGAAAAACTGAAGCTTTCTTT; cdr3_aa: CASIGQGKTEAFF
v_call: TRBV20-1; clone_size: many; d_call: NA; j_call: TRBJ1-4; cdr3_nt: TGCAGTGCTAGGAGAGTAATAGGTCGAAATGAAAAACTGTTTTTT; cdr3_aa: CSARRVIGRNEKLFF
v_call: TRBV19; clone_size: few; d_call: NA; j_call: TRBJ1-1; cdr3_nt: TGTGCCAGTAGGGAGTGGGGGCGGCCCTTGAACACTGAAGCTTTCTTT; cdr3_aa: CASREWGRPLNTEAFF
v_call: TRBV6-2/TRBV6-3; clone_size: many; d_call: TRBD1; j_call: TRBJ1-5; cdr3_nt: TGTGCCAGCAGACCCGGACAGGGACGAGGACAGCCCCAGCATTTT; cdr3_aa: CASRPGQGRGQPQHF
v_call: TRBV27; clone_size: many; d_call: NA; j_call: TRBJ2-7; cdr3_nt: TGTGCCAGCAGCTCGGCGACGGGACCGGCCTACGAGCAGTACTTC; cdr3_aa: CASSSATGPAYEQYF
v_call: TRBV27; clone_size: many; d_call: NA; j_call: TRBJ2-1; cdr3_nt: TGTGCCAGCAGTTGGGACCACAGCTCCTACAATGAGCAGTTCTTC; cdr3_aa: CASSWDHSSYNEQFF
v_call: TRBV9; clone_size: NA; d_call: TRBD2; j_call: TRBJ2-3; cdr3_nt: TGTGCCAGCAGCGTAGAGGGACTAGCGGGAGTCCCTTCGACGCAGTATTTT; cdr3_aa: CASSVEGLAGVPSTQYF
v_call: TRBV2; clone_size: many; d_call: TRBD1; j_call: TRBJ2-2; cdr3_nt: TGTGCCAGCAGCAGGGGGCTTAGGGGCACCGGGGAGCTGTTTTTT; cdr3_aa: CASSRGLRGTGELFF
v_call: TRBV11-2; clone_size: many; d_call: TRBD2; j_call: TRBJ2-3; cdr3_nt: TGTGCCAGCAGCTTATTTTCTGCGGGGGTTGCTCTGGATACGCAGTATTTT; cdr3_aa: CASSLFSAGVALDTQYF
v_call: TRBV2; clone_size: many; d_call: NA; j_call: TRBJ1-1; cdr3_nt: TGTGCCAGCAGTGACAGGGGCACTGAAGCTTTCTTT; cdr3_aa: CASSDRGTEAFF
v_call: TRBV3-1; clone_size: NA; d_call: NA; j_call: TRBJ2-1; cdr3_nt: TGTGCCAGCAGTCAAGTAACGGATGAGCAGTTCTTC; cdr3_aa: CASSQVTDEQFF
v_call: TRBV20-1; clone_size: many; d_call: NA; j_call: TRBJ2-3; cdr3_nt: TGCAGTGCTTATAAGGATGCAGATACGCAGTATTTT; cdr3_aa: CSAYKDADTQYF
v_call: TRBV20-1; clone_size: NA; d_call: NA; j_call: TRBJ2-7; cdr3_nt: TGCAGTGCTAGGGGGCAGTCATACGAGCAGTACTTC; cdr3_aa: CSARGQSYEQYF
v_call: TRBV19; clone_size: NA; d_call: TRBD1; j_call: TRBJ1-5; cdr3_nt: TGTGCCAGTAAAGTGACAGGGCATAGCAATCAGCCCCAGCATTTT; cdr3_aa: CASKVTGHSNQPQHF
v_call: TRBV11-1; clone_size: few; d_call: NA; j_call: TRBJ2-2; cdr3_nt: TGTGCCAGCAGCTTAGCGCGCGGGGCCGGGGAGCTGTTTTTT; cdr3_aa: CASSLARGAGELFF
v_call: TRBV2; clone_size: many; d_call: NA; j_call: TRBJ2-5; cdr3_nt: TGTGCCAGCAGTGAATCTGGGCCAAACGAGACCCAGTACTTC; cdr3_aa: CASSESGPNETQYF
v_call: TRBV5-1; clone_size: many; d_call: NA; j_call: TRBJ1-1; cdr3_nt: TGCGCCAGCAGCTTGAGTCCCAAGACTGAAGCTTTCTTT; cdr3_aa: CASSLSPKTEAFF
v_call: TRBV7-9; clone_size: NA; d_call: TRBD1; j_call: TRBJ1-6; cdr3_nt: TGTGCCAGCACCATCCCCGGACAGGGGGACTCACCCCTCCACTTT; cdr3_aa: CASTIPGQGDSPLHF
v_call: TRBV9; clone_size: few; d_call: TRBD1; j_call: TRBJ2-7; cdr3_nt: TGTGCCAGCAGCGCCGGGACAGGGTATAAAGAGCAGTACTTC; cdr3_aa: CASSAGTGYKEQYF
v_call: TRBV5-1; clone_size: once; d_call: NA; j_call: TRBJ1-6; cdr3_nt: TGCGCCAGCAGCTTGGCGACAGGAGCGTATAATTCACCCCTCCACTTT; cdr3_aa: CASSLATGAYNSPLHF
v_call: TRBV5-1; clone_size: few; d_call: NA; j_call: TRBJ2-7; cdr3_nt: TGCGCCAGCAGCCCAGCCGGGACATTTGGCGAGCAGTACTTC; cdr3_aa: CASSPAGTFGEQYF
v_call: TRBV7-9; clone_size: many; d_call: NA; j_call: TRBJ2-7; cdr3_nt: TGTGCCAGCAGCTTGCGCGGGAATAATCGCGAGCAGTACTTC; cdr3_aa: CASSLRGNNREQYF
v_call: TRBV5-1; clone_size: few; d_call: NA; j_call: TRBJ2-6; cdr3_nt: TGCGCCAGCAGACCCTCTCCTACATCTGGGGCCAACGTCCTGACTTTC; cdr3_aa: CASRPSPTSGANVLTF
v_call: TRBV18; clone_size: many; d_call: NA; j_call: TRBJ2-1; cdr3_nt: TGTGCCAGCTCATCTATTTGGGGCTACAGCAATGAGCAGTTCTTC; cdr3_aa: CASSSIWGYSNEQFF
v_call: TRBV2; clone_size: many; d_call: TRBD1; j_call: TRBJ1-5; cdr3_nt: TGTGCCAGCAGTCGGACAGGGGTTTACCAGCCCCAGCATTTT; cdr3_aa: CASSRTGVYQPQHF
v_call: TRBV19; clone_size: NA; d_call: TRBD1; j_call: TRBJ2-7; cdr3_nt: TGTGCCAGTAATTCCCGGGACAGGTTTTCCGAGCAGTACTTC; cdr3_aa: CASNSRDRFSEQYF
v_call: TRBV20-1; clone_size: many; d_call: TRBD1; j_call: TRBJ2-7; cdr3_nt: TGCAGTGCTAGAGCGGAGACAGGGTCCTACGAGCAGTACTTC; cdr3_aa: CSARAETGSYEQYF
v_call: TRBV6-1; clone_size: many; d_call: NA; j_call: TRBJ2-1; cdr3_nt: TGTGCCAGCAGGGGGGGACTCCCGGGCTACAATGAGCAGTTCTTC; cdr3_aa: CASRGGLPGYNEQFF
v_call: TRBV20-1; clone_size: many; d_call: TRBD2; j_call: TRBJ2-3; cdr3_nt: TGCAGTGCTCGAGCGGGGGGGGGAGATACGCAGTATTTT; cdr3_aa: CSARAGGGDTQYF
v_call: TRBV10-3; clone_size: NA; d_call: TRBD2; j_call: TRBJ2-7; cdr3_nt: TGTGCCACAGCCGCGGGACTAGCGGGAGACGAGCAGTACTTC; cdr3_aa: CATAAGLAGDEQYF
v_call: TRBV3-1; clone_size: once; d_call: TRBD1; j_call: TRBJ1-3; cdr3_nt: TGTGCCAGCAGCCTTTATACGGGACAGGGATTCGGAAACACCATATATTTT; cdr3_aa: CASSLYTGQGFGNTIYF
v_call: TRBV10-3; clone_size: few; d_call: NA; j_call: TRBJ1-1; cdr3_nt: TGTGCCATCAGTGAATTACCGGGGGGCGACACTGAAGCTTTCTTT; cdr3_aa: CAISELPGGDTEAFF
v_call: TRBV6-1; clone_size: few; d_call: NA; j_call: TRBJ1-1; cdr3_nt: TGTGCCACGGTGGGGGGATTGAACACTGAAGCTTTCTTT; cdr3_aa: CATVGGLNTEAFF
v_call: TRBV11-2; clone_size: many; d_call: TRBD1; j_call: TRBJ1-6; cdr3_nt: TGTGCCAGCAGCAGGGACAGCTCCTATAATTCACCCCTCCACTTT; cdr3_aa: CASSRDSSYNSPLHF
v_call: TRBV20-1; clone_size: many; d_call: TRBD2; j_call: TRBJ2-1; cdr3_nt: TGCAGTGCACCCGCCCGGGGTCCCCTAGCGGTCTACAATGAGCAGTTCTTC; cdr3_aa: CSAPARGPLAVYNEQFF
v_call: TRBV2; clone_size: NA; d_call: NA; j_call: TRBJ1-2; cdr3_nt: TGTGCCAGCAGGCCCACAGGGTCTGGCTACACCTTC; cdr3_aa: CASRPTGSGYTF